Shown below are 16 T cell receptor beta chains from a single sample sequenced in a study of T cell repertoires in cytomegalovirus infection (dated by TCRdb to the late 2010s). This specimen's treatment or condition label, per the study, means: in vitro stimulation with specific CMV peptide epitopes to enrich CMV-specific T cells. Their antigens are not known. This sample was sequenced with an Illumina HiSeq 1500. TCRdb ran its own pipeline on the public reads, namely fastp trimming at Q25 and MiXCR clone calling, and kept in-frame beta chains. Every distinct CDR3 protein forms one entry, paired with its most common genes and DNA. This sample has 830,000 or so distinct CDR3 sequences in its table, and 30% to 35% of those were observed once. Around 12% of the sample lies in the top ten. The starting material was cultured CD8+ T cells from PBMCs, obtained from culture after CMV antigen stimulation. All receptors come from a human donor in good health (CMV status not recorded). Some clones in this sample may be carry-over from other donors' samples.

This chain joins TRBV2 and TRBJ1-1; D gene uncertain. Germline V gene sequence: CDR1 SNHLY, CDR2 FYNNEI. V lost 11 bases to trimming and J lost 0 bases, with 13 bases between them. This CDR3 region has 13 residues. CDR3 nucleotide sequence: TGTGCCCAAGGAGCGGGCTTGAACACTGAAGCTTTCTTT. Translated: CAQGAGLNTEAFF.

Of note for this clonotype: This may stem from a read error, because a much larger clone lies one nucleotide away. The CDR3 loop reads CASSGGCTDTQYF. The CDR3 coding sequence is TGTGCCAGCAGCGGGGGGTGCACAGATACGCAGTATTTT. V usage is TRBV7-8 and J usage is TRBJ2-3, with D possibly being TRBD2 (6 bases). The germline CDR1 and CDR2 sequences are SGHVS and FQNEAQ. V lost 5 bases to trimming and J lost 1 base, with 7 bases between them. CDR3 length: 13 residues.

This clonotype occurred a few times. This sequence joins TRBV7-6 and TRBJ1-2; D is possibly TRBD1 (6 bases). Germline V gene sequence: CDR1 SGHVS, CDR2 FNYEAQ. Trimming shortened V by 5 bases and J by 8 bases, and 15 bases separated the two germline ends. The length of the CDR3 is 13 residues. As DNA, the CDR3 is TGTGCCAGCAGCCCCTTCGGGGGGCAGGGCTACACCTTC. This encodes CASSPFGGQGYTF.

The rearrangement links TRBV7-9 to TRBJ2-6; D is undetermined. The CDR3 is 19 residues long. The V gene lost 6 bases and the J gene lost 0 bases, with 21 bases spanning the gap. Germline-derived CDR1 and CDR2 are SEHNR and FQNEAQ (reference sequence). DNA of the CDR3: TGTGCCAGCAGTGACCCCAACGAATCCCGACACTCTGGGGCCAACGTCCTGACTTTC. It encodes CASSDPNESRHSGANVLTF.

This chain joins TRBV27 and TRBJ2-7, with 8 positions matching TRBD2. The CDR3 spans 14 residues. The J segment lost 0 bases and the V segment lost 5 bases, leaving 3 bases of the junction unmatched. Germline CDR1 MNHEY, CDR2 SMNVEV (reference sequence). Here the CDR3 reads CASSPGGPSYEQYV. The CDR3 nucleotides are TGTGCCAGCAGTCCGGGGGGGCCCTCCTACGAGCAGTACGTC.

This clonotype has a single count. This sequence joins TRBV5-5 and TRBJ1-4; TRBD1 is a possible D gene (5 bases). Germline loops: CDR1 SGHKS, CDR2 YYEKEE (reference sequence). Trimming left V 4 bases short and J 7 bases short, with 17 bases between. The length of the CDR3 is 15 residues. The DNA for the CDR3 is TGTGCCAGCAGCCAGCCAGGGACCCCTAGTGAAAAACTGTTTTTT. Translated, it gives CASSQPGTPSEKLFF.

V gene TRBV9 combines with J gene TRBJ2-5; TRBD2 is a possible D gene (6 bases). V was clipped by 4 bases and J by 4 bases, with 17 bases between them. The germline CDR1 and CDR2 sequences are SGDLS and YYNGEE. The CDR3 runs to 15 residues. This CDR3 reads CASSRSGTVRETQYF. The CDR3 coding sequence is TGTGCCAGCAGCCGGAGTGGGACTGTCCGAGAGACCCAGTACTTC.

V is TRBV6-1 and J is TRBJ1-6; the match to TRBD1 covers 9 bases. Germline V CDR1 and CDR2: MNHNS, SASEGT. This CDR3 spans 14 amino acids. Trimming removed 4 bases from V and 9 bases from J; junction bases left unmatched: 4. The CDR3 sequence: CASSGDRVASPLHF. CDR3 coding DNA: TGTGCCAGCAGTGGGGACAGGGTGGCTTCACCCCTCCACTTT.

The V call is TRBV5-1, the J call TRBJ2-5; 10 bases are a match to TRBD1. The CDR3 is 16 amino acids. Looked up from germline, CDR1 is SGHRS and CDR2 is YFSETQ. Germline trimming cut 1 base from V and 1 base from J; bases unmatched to any gene: 4. Written as DNA, the CDR3 is TGCGCCAGCAGCTTGAGAGGGACAGGGGCCCAAGAGACCCAGTACTTC. This gives the protein CASSLRGTGAQETQYF.

This clonotype was counted between two and nine times. The chain employs TRBV27 and TRBJ1-1; the match to TRBD1 covers 7 bases. V lost 5 bases, J lost 5 bases, and 11 bases stayed unmatched. This CDR3 spans 15 amino acids. CDR1 is MNHEY and CDR2 is SMNVEV in the germline V gene (reference sequence). The CDR3 loop is CASSPLLTGRTEAFF. The CDR3 DNA is TGTGCCAGCAGTCCACTCCTGACAGGGAGGACTGAAGCTTTCTTT.

The rearrangement uses TRBV10-3 and TRBJ2-7, with D possibly TRBD1 on 6 matching bases. The CDR3 has 16 residues. Germline V gene sequence: CDR1 ENHRY, CDR2 SYGVKD. The V and J ends lost 2 bases and 3 bases respectively, with 17 bases between them. The CDR3 bases are TGTGCCATCAGTGAGGAAGGACAGCCGCAGTTCTACGAGCAGTACTTC. Amino acids: CAISEEGQPQFYEQYF.

This chain uses TRBV13 with TRBJ2-2; D may be TRBD2 (5 bases). Deletions cut 4 bases from V and 9 bases from J, with 9 bases between. Germline-derived CDR1 and CDR2 are PRHDT and FYEKMQ (reference sequence). This CDR3 spans 12 amino acids. In DNA form, the CDR3 reads TGTGCCAGCAGCTCGCTAGCCCGGGAGCTGTTTTTT. Protein sequence: CASSSLARELFF.

This clonotype was seen a few times. A much larger clone lies one base from this, so it may be a read error. The rearrangement links TRBV28 to TRBJ1-1, with D uncertain. This CDR3 contains 11 residues. The germline V gene has CDR1 MDHEN and CDR2 SYDVKM. V was shortened by 6 bases and J by 4 bases, with 6 bases between the two germline ends. The CDR3 DNA reads TGTGCCAGCAGCTTCATCACTGAAGCTTTCTTT. This encodes CASSFITEAFF. The full variable domain, rest sourced from reference TRBV28 and TRBJ1-1, is DVKVTQSSRYLVKRTGEKVFLECVQDMDHENMFWYRQDPGLGLRLIYFSYDVKMKEKGDIPEGYSVSREKKERFSLILESASTNQTSMYLCASSFITEAFFGQGTRLTVV.

The chain couples TRBV15 to TRBJ1-1, with a possible D match to TRBD1 (5 bases). This CDR3 is 17 amino acids long. V was pared by 0 bases and J by 2 bases, with 16 bases between. Germline-derived CDR1 and CDR2 are LNHNV and YYDKDF (reference sequence). CDR3 sequence (DNA): TGTGCCACCAGCAGAGATCGAGGGGCCTATTCAAACACTGAAGCTTTCTTT. It specifies CATSRDRGAYSNTEAFF.

In this sample, this clonotype turned up a few times. Here the CDR3 reads CASSYSRGGYEQYV. The CDR3 region has the DNA TGTGCCAGCAGTTACTCGAGGGGAGGCTACGAGCAGTACGTC. V usage is TRBV6-5 and J usage is TRBJ2-7; D is possibly TRBD2 (6 bases). The V end lost 0 bases, the J end lost 3 bases, and 9 bases lay between the germline ends. The V gene's germline CDR1 is MNHEY and CDR2 SVGAGI. The CDR3 consists of 14 residues.

The sample holds many counts of this clonotype. This chain joins TRBV7-6 and TRBJ1-1, with D unclear. Per germline, CDR1 SGHVS and CDR2 FNYEAQ. V dropped 3 bases and J dropped 1 base, with 6 bases sitting between them. There are 13 residues in the CDR3. The CDR3 coding sequence is TGTGCCAGCAGCTTTAAAACGAACACTGAAGCTTTCTTT. Protein: CASSFKTNTEAFF.